The 5 T cell receptor beta chains reported below all come from one sample, sequenced in a study of blood T cell repertoires in COVID-19. Some clones are missing from TCRdb's copy, which holds only in-frame ones; the method was immunoSEQ multiplex PCR. There are 250,000 to 300,000 clones in the sample; under 90% occur only once, and 15% to 18% lies in the top ten. The sample was PBMCs or T cells enriched from blood (not recorded which). These receptors all stem from a man aged 18-30 years who had recovered from COVID-19.

The rearrangement joins TRBV10-3 to TRBJ2-7; D is ambiguous. In germline, CDR1 is ENHRY, CDR2 SYGVKD. The CDR3 runs 13 residues. V lost 2 bases and J lost 3, with 8 bases in between. CDR3 in DNA: TGTGCCATCAGTGAGAACTCATTCTACGAGCAGTACTTC. Translated, it gives CAISENSFYEQYF.

The V call is TRBV9, the J call TRBJ2-1, with D tentatively TRBD1 (6 bases). V was clipped by 2 bases and J by 7 bases, with 19 bases between them. The CDR3 runs 16 residues. Germline loops: CDR1 SGDLS, CDR2 YYNGEE. The DNA of the CDR3 is TGTGCCAGCAGCGTGACCCTCTTGGGGGCGAGGAATGAGCAGTTCTTC. Its translation is CASSVTLLGARNEQFF. The whole variable domain, filled in from reference TRBV9 and TRBJ2-1, reads DSGVTQTPKHLITATGQRVTLRCSPRSGDLSVYWYQQSLDQGLQFLIQYYNGEERAKGNILERFSAQQFPDLHSELNLSSLELGDSALYFCASSVTLLGARNEQFFGPGTRLTVL.

This clone was recorded once. This sequence joins TRBV3-1 (or the pseudogene TRBV3-2) and TRBJ2-1; 8 bases match TRBD2. V lost 1 base to trimming and J lost 5 bases; unmatched junction nucleotides: 10. This CDR3 spans 17 amino acids. Germline lookup yields CDR1 LGHDT and CDR2 YNNKEL (reference sequence). CDR3 DNA sequence: TGTGCCAGCAGCCAAGCGTGGGGGCTAGCGGGCGACAATGAGCAGTTCTTC. Encoded protein: CASSQAWGLAGDNEQFF.

This clone showed up just once. This chain uses TRBV28 with TRBJ2-7, with TRBD2 matching over 8 bases. This CDR3 is 14 amino acids long. J was trimmed by 1 base and V by 3 bases; bases with no gene match: 2. Germline CDR1 reads MDHEN; CDR2 reads SYDVKM. DNA for the CDR3: TGTGCCAGCAGTTTTAGCGGGACTTCCTACGAGCAGTACTTC. Amino acid sequence: CASSFSGTSYEQYF.

The chain joins TRBV7-9 to TRBJ1-6, with 8 bases aligning to TRBD1. In germline, CDR1 is SEHNR, CDR2 FQNEAQ (reference sequence). This CDR3 is built from 15 residues. V lost 5 bases to trimming and J lost 9 bases; unmatched junction nucleotides: 9. The CDR3 DNA reads as TGTGCCAGCAGCGCCGTTACAGGGGGAGTTTCACCCCTCCACTTT. Residues: CASSAVTGGVSPLHF.